These T cell receptor beta chains were read from a single sample in a study of T cell repertoires in cytomegalovirus infection. Antigen specificity for these receptors is unknown. From the reads, TCRdb called clonotypes with MiXCR, one entry per CDR3 protein. Among hundreds of thousands of distinct CDR3 sequences listed, under 35% were seen once. The sequencing here drew on cultured PBMCs, taken from culture after CMV antigen stimulation. These receptors were collected from a human donor in good health (CMV status not recorded). Some clones in this sample may be carry-over from other donors' samples. Both conserved end residues are part of each CDR3. D genes are given only for firm matches. Clone size is given for some rows only: seen once, a few or many times, or a class if the clone is expanded.

j_call,clone_size,d_call,cdr3_length,v_call,cdr3_aa,cdr3_nt
TRBJ2-1,-,TRBD1,16,TRBV6-2/TRBV6-3,CASSSHRTGNSDEQFF,TGTGCCAGCAGCTCCCACCGGACAGGGAACAGCGATGAGCAGTTCTTC
TRBJ2-1,-,TRBD1,14,TRBV11-2,CASSEPTGGLEQFF,TGTGCCAGCAGCGAACCCACAGGGGGCTTAGAGCAGTTCTTC
TRBJ1-2,few,-,16,TRBV7-8,CASSLVPTVLIYGYTF,TGTGCCAGCAGCTTAGTCCCCACAGTACTTATCTATGGCTACACCTTC
TRBJ2-7,few,-,15,TRBV7-2,CASSLAVGSLYEQYF,TGTGCCAGCAGCTTAGCGGTCGGGAGCTTATACGAGCAGTACTTC
TRBJ1-3,few,TRBD1,16,TRBV6-6,CASSGQGFVSGNTIYF,TGTGCCAGCAGTGGACAGGGCTTTGTCTCTGGAAACACCATATATTTT
TRBJ2-7,-,-,11,TRBV3-1,CASSQRLHQYF,TGTGCCAGCAGCCAACGGCTTCATCAGTACTTC
TRBJ1-1,many,TRBD1,15,TRBV29-1,CSVEPHGQGHTEAFF,TGCAGCGTTGAACCTCATGGACAGGGTCATACTGAAGCTTTCTTT
TRBJ1-6,-,TRBD1,14,TRBV3-1,CASSQGQYNSPLHF,TGTGCCAGCAGCCAGGGACAGTATAATTCACCCCTCCACTTT
TRBJ2-7,few,-,15,TRBV2,CASSEADSGTYEQYF,TGTGCCAGCAGTGAAGCGGATAGCGGCACCTACGAGCAGTACTTC
TRBJ2-1,few,TRBD1,14,TRBV12-5,CASGTGQGVNEQFF,TGTGCTAGTGGTACTGGACAGGGGGTAAATGAGCAGTTCTTC
TRBJ2-1,-,TRBD2,16,TRBV7-2,CASSLTGTSPYNEQFF,TGTGCCAGCAGCTTAACCGGGACTAGCCCATACAATGAGCAGTTCTTC
TRBJ1-2,-,-,15,TRBV4-2,CASSQESGPNYGYTF,TGTGCCAGCAGCCAAGAGAGTGGGCCGAACTATGGCTACACCTTC